Listed here are 14 T cell receptor beta chains from one sample, sequenced in a study of Ad26.COV2.S vaccination and SARS-CoV-2 variants. Specified treatment: over 15 received Ad26.COV2.S at low or high dose, single or two shots; five or six received placebo; per-sample allocation not given. Sampling was done on day 63 after the first vaccine or placebo injection. Clones were sequenced by immunoSEQ multiplex PCR, and TCRdb holds only the in-frame ones, with some missing. The table has hundreds of thousands of clones, 80% to 95% seen once. The material was peripheral blood, obtained in a trial of Ad26.COV2.S vaccine versus placebo. The receptors here all came from a person aged 18-65 years who received the Ad26.COV2.S COVID-19 vaccine or a placebo.

This clone was seen just once. The same CDR3 also results from other DNA sequences found in this sample. The V and J genes are TRBV2 and TRBJ2-1; no reliable D call. V was clipped by 2 bases and J by 7 bases, with 3 bases between them. Germline loops: CDR1 SNHLY, CDR2 FYNNEI. CDR3 length: 11 amino acids. The CDR3 DNA sequence: TGTGCCAGCAGTGAAAGGAATGAGCAGTTCTTC. Protein product: CASSERNEQFF.

The gene calls are TRBV7-2 and TRBJ1-2; D unresolved. CDR3 length: 17 amino acids. Trimming cost V 2 bases and J 4 bases, with 20 bases left between them. In germline, CDR1 is SGHTA, CDR2 FQGNSA. The CDR3 sequence: CASSLKGRNSYTYGYTF. Here the CDR3 DNA reads TGTGCCAGCAGCTTAAAGGGCAGGAACTCATACACCTATGGCTACACCTTC. Full variable domain (rest looked up from reference TRBV7-2 and TRBJ1-2): GAGVSQSPSNKVTEKGKDVELRCDPISGHTALYWYRQSLGQGLEFLIYFQGNSAPDKSGLPSDRFSAERTGGSVSTLTIQRTQQEDSAVYLCASSLKGRNSYTYGYTFGSGTRLTVV.

The chain recombines TRBV25-1 with TRBJ1-2; perhaps TRBD1 as D (6 bases). V lost 3 bases and J 4 bases, leaving 15 bases between the germline ends. The CDR3 sequence is 15 residues long. Germline V CDR1 and CDR2: MGHDK, SYGVNS. The CDR3: CASSDDRWLGYGYTF. CDR3 nucleotide sequence: TGTGCCAGCAGTGACGACAGGTGGCTGGGCTATGGCTACACCTTC.

This chain links TRBV18 with TRBJ1-5, with 10 bases lining up with TRBD1. Unmatched junction bases numbered 0, after V lost 5 bases and J lost 5 bases. Germline V gene lookup returns CDR1 KGHSH and CDR2 LQKENI. The CDR3 consists of 13 residues. CDR3 residues: CASSGQGDQPQHF. The CDR3 DNA reads TGTGCCAGCTCAGGACAGGGGGATCAGCCCCAGCATTTT. Full variable domain (missing parts from reference TRBV18 and TRBJ1-5): NAGVMQNPRHLVRRRGQEARLRCSPMKGHSHVYWYRQLPEEGLKFMVYLQKENIIDESGMPKERFSAEFPKEGPSILRIQQVVRGDSAAYFCASSGQGDQPQHFGDGTRLSIL.

The chain carries TRBV19 and TRBJ2-1; 10 bases agree with TRBD2. The germline gives CDR1 LNHDA, CDR2 SQIVND (reference sequence). This CDR3 has 14 residues. J was trimmed by 7 bases and V by 6 bases; bases with no gene match: 6. This chain's CDR3 is CASRAGTSENEQFF. The CDR3 coding sequence is TGTGCCAGTAGGGCCGGGACTAGCGAGAATGAGCAGTTCTTC.

The rearrangement uses TRBV30 and TRBJ2-2; 7 positions agree with TRBD2. Germline V gene data show CDR1 as GTSNPN and CDR2 as SVGIG (reference sequence). This CDR3 has 17 residues. With V trimmed by 0 bases and J by 5 bases, 12 bases remained unmatched. The CDR3 is CAWSVLDRREGTGELFF. The CDR3 DNA is TGTGCCTGGAGTGTATTGGATCGCAGGGAGGGGACCGGGGAGCTGTTTTTT.

This chain connects TRBV5-1 to TRBJ2-3; D might be TRBD1 (6 bases). The germline CDR1 and CDR2 sequences are SGHRS and YFSETQ. V was shortened by 4 bases and J by 9 bases, with 15 bases between the two germline ends. The CDR3 consists of 13 residues. CDR3 DNA sequence: TGCGCCAGCAGCGACCTACAGGGTAAGACGCAGTATTTT. Its protein product is CASSDLQGKTQYF.

J is TRBJ2-5 and V is TRBV20-1; no definite D call. The V gene lost 0 bases and the J gene lost 7 bases, with 6 bases spanning the gap. The CDR3 is 11 residues long. CDR1 and CDR2 from the germline V gene are DFQATT and SNEGSKA (reference sequence). The CDR3 sequence is CSARDPPTQYF. The CDR3 DNA follows: TGCAGTGCTAGAGATCCACCGACCCAGTACTTC.

The chain uses TRBV12-2 and TRBJ2-5; TRBD2, the D gene given by the table, was not confirmed from the DNA. TRBV12-2 counts as a pseudogene. This CDR3 region has 9 residues. The CDR3 DNA reads as TGTGCAAGTCTTCGGACCCAGTACTTC. This codes for CASLRTQYF.

The chain couples TRBV16 to TRBJ2-7, with 7 bases fitting TRBD2. Germline V gives CDR1 KGHSY, CDR2 FQNENV. V lost 4 bases to trimming and J lost 6 bases; unmatched junction nucleotides: 6. The CDR3 is 13 residues long. The CDR3 here is CASSPFTGGEQYF. CDR3 DNA: TGTGCCAGCAGCCCCTTCACGGGGGGCGAGCAGTACTTC.

This clone was counted at least ten times. The V and J genes are TRBV4-1 and TRBJ2-1; 11 bases are a match to TRBD2. The germline V gene encodes CDR1 MGHRA and CDR2 YSYEKL. Trimming cost V 1 base and J 10 bases; bases outside gene matches: 6. The CDR3 covers 15 residues. CDR3 bases: TGCGCCAGCAGCCAAGTTAGCGGGAGGGCGGCGGAGCAGTTCTTC. Translated: CASSQVSGRAAEQFF.

The chain joins TRBV6-5 to TRBJ2-5; 12 nucleotides agree with TRBD2. The V segment lost 5 bases and the J segment 4 bases; nucleotides outside the gene matches: 5. Germline CDR1 and CDR2: MNHEY and SVGAGI. CDR3 length: 15 residues. The CDR3 loop reads CASSPRTSGIETQYF. CDR3 bases: TGTGCCAGCAGTCCCCGGACTAGCGGGATAGAGACCCAGTACTTC.

The chain links TRBV9 to TRBJ2-7; weak D call: TRBD2 (5 bases). The V and J ends lost 4 bases and 3 bases respectively, with 14 bases between them. Germline-derived CDR1 and CDR2 are SGDLS and YYNGEE. The CDR3 covers 14 residues. The CDR3 sequence: CASSPEGSFYEQYF. CDR3 DNA: TGTGCCAGCAGCCCCGAAGGGAGCTTCTACGAGCAGTACTTC.

The chain employs TRBV7-2 and TRBJ2-1; 8 nucleotides line up with TRBD2. V lost 6 bases and J lost 0; bases outside the gene matches: 4. The CDR3 spans 15 residues. The germline V gene has CDR1 SGHTA and CDR2 FQGNSA. The CDR3 here is CASSKSGSSYNEQFF. The CDR3 nucleotides are TGTGCCAGCAGTAAGAGCGGGAGCTCCTACAATGAGCAGTTCTTC.